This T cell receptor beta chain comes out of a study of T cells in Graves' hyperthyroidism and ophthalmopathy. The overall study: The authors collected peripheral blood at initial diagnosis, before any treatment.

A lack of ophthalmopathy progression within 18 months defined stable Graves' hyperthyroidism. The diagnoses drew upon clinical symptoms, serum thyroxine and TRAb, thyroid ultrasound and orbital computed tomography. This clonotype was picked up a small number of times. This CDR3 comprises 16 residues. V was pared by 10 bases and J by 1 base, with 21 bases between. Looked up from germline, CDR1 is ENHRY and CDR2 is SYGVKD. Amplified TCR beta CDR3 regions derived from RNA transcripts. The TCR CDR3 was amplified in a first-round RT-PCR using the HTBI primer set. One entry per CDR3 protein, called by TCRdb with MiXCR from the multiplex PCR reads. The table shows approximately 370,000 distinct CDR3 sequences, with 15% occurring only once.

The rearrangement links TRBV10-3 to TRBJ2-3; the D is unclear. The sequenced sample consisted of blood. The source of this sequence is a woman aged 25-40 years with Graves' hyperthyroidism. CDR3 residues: CATKAIQKIGTDTQYF. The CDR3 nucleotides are TGTGCCACCAAGGCTATTCAGAAGATTGGCACAGATACGCAGTATTTT.